This T cell receptor (beta chain) emerged from a study of T-cell reconstitution after alpha-beta-depleted transplantation in children. For TCRbeta, the library was prepared with unique molecular identifiers. TCRdb re-analysed the PCR reads in MiXCR, keeping a single row per CDR3 protein. The sample shows more than 200,000 distinct CDR3 sequences, roughly a quarter of them seen only once. Per the germline V gene, CDR1 is SGHDT and CDR2 is YYEEEE. The trim removed 2 bases at V and 6 bases at J, leaving 5 bases unmatched. CDR3 length: 13 residues. General study points: Newly made T cells mostly supplied T-cell counts and diversity one year after transplant.

About this clonotype itself: Its antigen is unknown.

Source: PBMCs, taken before TCRalphabeta/CD19-depleted stem cell transplant. The clonotype originates from a girl aged 2 to 10 with Fanconi anemia, due to receive a stem cell transplant. The J gene is TRBJ2-7, the V gene TRBV5-6, with 7 bases identical to TRBD1. The CDR3 loop is CASSFNRGTEQYF. Written as DNA, the CDR3 is TGTGCCAGCAGCTTTAACAGGGGTACCGAGCAGTACTTC.